This T cell receptor (beta chain) was sequenced for a study of T cell repertoires in aging, cancer and after chemotherapy. Across the whole study: Donors were grouped into six age bands spanning 30 or younger through 70 or older. Patients with glioblastoma brain tumors were sampled before and after temozolomide-based therapy. Whole-study findings and limits: In each cancer cohort, median generation probability increased across chemotherapy, suggesting thymic output rebounded.

The template was genomic DNA from peripheral blood, not RNA. The length of the CDR3 is 15 residues. CDR1 is SQVTM, CDR2 ANQGSEA, per germline. Trimming took 4 bases from V and 4 from J; bases not matched to a gene: 9. Multiplex touch-down PCR with TRB-A/B primers amplified rearranged V-D-J TRB sequences. TCRdb re-derived calls from the multiplex PCR reads in MiXCR, one entry per CDR3 protein. Of around 1,300 distinct CDR3 sequences in the sample, 20% to 25% were seen once. Concerning this clonotype: Its antigen remains unknown.

The source is a human donor with a solid tumor. The sequencing input was blood. The rearrangement joins TRBV29-1 to TRBJ1-2, with 10 bases fitting TRBD1. CDR3 sequence: CSVVFSGQGFYGYTF. The DNA for the CDR3 is TGCAGCGTTGTTTTTTCGGGACAGGGGTTCTATGGCTACACCTTC.